Listed here are 11 T cell receptor beta chains from one sample, sequenced in a study of blood T cell repertoires in COVID-19. Only in-frame clones appear in the TCRdb table, and some are missing; sequencing was by immunoSEQ multiplex PCR. The table includes about 20,000 clones, about 90% detected once. Sequencing was carried out using peripheral blood. These receptors were obtained from a human donor in a cohort sampled during active COVID-19.

This sequence joins TRBV10-3 and TRBJ2-7; no definite D call. The CDR3 sequence is 14 residues long. The V end was cut by 2 bases, the J end by 4 bases, with 12 bases between. Per the germline V gene, CDR1 is ENHRY and CDR2 is SYGVKD. CDR3 sequence: CAISETRFGYEQYV. CDR3 bases: TGTGCCATCAGTGAGACCAGGTTTGGATACGAGCAGTACGTC.

This chain joins TRBV14 and TRBJ1-2; D remains ambiguous. The CDR3 length is 15 residues. Germline CDR1 is SGHDN and CDR2 is FVKESK. Trimming took off 3 bases at V and 8 bases at J, with 19 bases between the two ends. Written as DNA, the CDR3 is TGTGCCAGCAGCCAGGCCGAGGGATTCGCAGGAGGCTACACCTTC. Translation gives CASSQAEGFAGGYTF.

This chain connects TRBV6-2 or TRBV6-3 to TRBJ2-5, with TRBD2 matching 7 bases. V lost 3 bases and J lost 7; bases outside the gene matches: 8. CDR3 length equals 14 residues. Germline CDR1 MNHEY, CDR2 SVGEGT. The CDR3 is CASSYWEGIGTQYF. In DNA form, the CDR3 reads TGTGCCAGCAGTTATTGGGAGGGGATAGGGACCCAGTACTTC.

This rearrangement joins TRBV2 to TRBJ1-1; D possibly corresponds to TRBD1 (6 bases). The CDR3 extends over 14 amino acids. The V and J ends lost 7 bases and 3 bases respectively, with 15 bases between them. Per germline, CDR1 SNHLY and CDR2 FYNNEI. CDR3 DNA sequence: TGTGCCAGCATAGCAGGGGTCGGGGACACTGAAGCTTTCTTT. This sequence encodes CASIAGVGDTEAFF.

The chain is built from TRBV4-3 and TRBJ2-1; D is perhaps TRBD1 (5 bases). The V end was cut by 0 bases, the J end by 1 base, with 10 bases between. The CDR3 length is 16 residues. From germline, CDR1 is LGHNA and CDR2 YSLEER. This CDR3 is CASSQDYGASYNEQFF. CDR3 in DNA: TGCGCCAGCAGCCAAGATTATGGGGCGTCCTACAATGAGCAGTTCTTC.

The sample holds one count of this clone. This rearrangement joins TRBV7-9 to TRBJ2-6; weak D call: TRBD1 (6 bases). Between the trimmed V and J ends, which lost 5 bases and 1 base, there was a span of 12 bases. The CDR3 has 16 amino acids. Germline CDR1 and CDR2: SEHNR and FQNEAQ (reference sequence). CDR3 amino acids: CASSPSTGSGANVLTF. The CDR3 DNA reads as TGTGCCAGCAGCCCCTCTACAGGGTCTGGGGCCAACGTCCTGACTTTC.

The chain recombines TRBV7-3 with TRBJ2-2; no reliable D call. The CDR3 loop spans 13 amino acids. The V gene's germline CDR1 is SGHTA and CDR2 FQGTGA. V was clipped by 5 bases and J by 7 bases, with 11 bases between them. The CDR3 region has the DNA TGTGCCAGCAGCCTACCGAGTGGCGGGGAGCTGTTTTTT. It translates to CASSLPSGGELFF.

CDR3 nucleotides: TGTGCCAGCAGCCTGACTAGCTTAGCCTACAATGAGCAGTTCTTC. It is translated as CASSLTSLAYNEQFF. This chain links TRBV11-2 with TRBJ2-1; 7 bases are shared with TRBD2. The CDR3 length is 15 residues. Germline V gene lookup returns CDR1 SGHAT and CDR2 FQNNGV. The V and J ends lost 5 bases and 2 bases, in that order; junction bases with no gene match: 6.

This chain connects TRBV6-4 to TRBJ2-1, with TRBD2 matching 12 bases. The CDR3 spans 15 residues. Germline loops: CDR1 MRHNA, CDR2 SNTAGT. V lost 3 bases, J lost 8 bases, and 5 bases stayed unmatched. The CDR3 region is CASSEQTSGSDEQFF. Written as DNA, the CDR3 is TGTGCCAGCAGTGAACAGACTAGCGGGAGTGATGAGCAGTTCTTC.

The CDR3 region has the DNA TGTGCCAGCAGCTTAGCGGGCGGGACCCCGAGGGAGACCCAGTACTTC. Translated: CASSLAGGTPRETQYF. The chain joins TRBV7-6 to TRBJ2-5; maybe TRBD2 (6 bases). V lost 0 bases to trimming and J lost 5 bases, with 16 bases between them. The CDR3 contains 16 residues. CDR1 and CDR2 from the germline V gene are SGHVS and FNYEAQ.

The CDR3 DNA is TGTGCCAGCAGGCTAGATTTAGCTAACACCGGGGAGCTGTTTTTT. Its translation: CASRLDLANTGELFF. The V call is TRBV28, the J call TRBJ2-2; D not resolved. CDR1 is MDHEN and CDR2 is SYDVKM in the germline V gene. The ends were cut back, 6 bases at V and 2 bases at J, with 13 bases in the middle. The CDR3 totals 15 residues.